This T cell receptor beta chain comes out of a study of CD8 T cells in ankylosing spondylitis (dated by TCRdb to 2016 to 2017). Concerning the study at large: The study set out to find disease-linked TCR variants by profiling T cell receptor beta repertoires in ankylosing spondylitis patients and healthy donors. The whole study cohort included 95 to 130 healthy donors and 25 ankylosing spondylitis patients. Samples of peripheral blood were taken, and for ankylosing spondylitis patients, synovial fluid was collected as well.

As concerns this clonotype: Its target antigen remains unknown. This clone may be a read error of a much larger clone one base away.

The CDR3 sequence holds 15 residues, the cysteine and phenylalanine included. Only the CDR3 DNA stays, 45 bases, in frame from base 1. For this chain, trimming is 3 bases at the V end and 6 bases at the J end, and the number of junction bases without a gene match is 9. Via the germline V gene (reference sequence), CDR1 is DFQATT and CDR2 SNEGSKA. General conclusions and limits of the study: Some motif variants had previously been reported in the synovial fluid and blood of reactive arthritis patients, which suggests shared mechanisms of disease initiation. Blood from ankylosing spondylitis patients appeared to be characterized by a TCR beta motif made up of under ten highly homologous amino acid variants. The disease-linked clones had a CD8+ phenotype and were found at relatively low frequencies in peripheral blood. The disease-linked clones were reported to be significantly enriched in matched synovial fluid samples from ankylosing spondylitis patients.

Sequencer: Illumina HiSeq 2500. TCR beta libraries were prepared by quantitative 5'-RACE with molecular barcodes. The paper's processing steps were these. A new computational method based on a probabilistic model of VDJ rearrangement was used to identify disease-linked TCR variants. Through fastp at Q25 and MiXCR, TCRdb rebuilt clones from the public reads, retaining in-frame beta chains. Merged by CDR3 protein, the rows form single entries marked with the most common genes and DNA. Here the V and J calls rest on TCRdb's processing, not on the authors' analysis. The sample table shows approximately 130,000 distinct CDR3 sequences, and 10% to 12% are seen once. The ten largest clones add up to over 4% of the sample.

The sequence came from a female donor with ankylosing spondylitis or in good health (not recorded which). The chain employs TRBV20-1 and TRBJ2-1; 9 central nucleotides agree with TRBD2. Input material: blood, either unsorted or a sorted T cell fraction (not recorded which). The sequenced DNA: TGCAGTGCTAGGACGGCTAGCGGGAACTGCAATGAGCAGTTCTTC. Protein translation: CSARTASGNCNEQFF.